The entry that follows covers one TCR beta chain sequence. Its specificity is not known. The CDR3 runs to 15 residues. Germline CDR1 LGHNA, CDR2 YNFKEQ. Unmatched junction bases numbered 4, after V lost 3 bases and J lost 2 bases. The data derive from a study of CD8 T cells in Susac syndrome. Random hexamers served to reverse transcribe roughly 0.45 to 1 ug RNA. TCRdb passed the immunoSEQ multiplex PCR reads through MiXCR, listing each CDR3 protein once. In the table there are some 150,000 distinct CDR3 sequences, approximately 95% of which are singletons. Study-level findings and limits: There was no clonal expansion in the CD4+ T cell repertoires of Susac syndrome.

The sequence was collected from a human donor with Susac syndrome. The J gene is TRBJ2-3, the V gene TRBV4-2, with 8 bases identical to TRBD2. Sequencing was performed on CD4+ T cells from PBMCs. CDR3 amino acids: CASSHRGGLTDTQYF. The DNA for the CDR3 is TGTGCCAGCAGCCACCGGGGGGGTCTCACAGATACGCAGTATTTT.